Listed below are T cell receptor beta chains from one sample, sequenced in a study of T cell responses to AZD1222 COVID-19 vaccine. Assay: immunoSEQ multiplex PCR; the TCRdb copy retains only in-frame clones and omits some. Here the sample spans some 150,000 clones, roughly 90% being singletons. The input for sequencing was peripheral blood, taken on day 0 of AZD1222 vaccination. These receptors all stem from an adult in good health. The CDR3 runs from the conserved cysteine through the conserved F or W. D genes are given only for firm matches. The size field is filled for only some rows; it gives once, few, many or a size class.

d_gene,abundance,j_gene,v_gene,CDR3nt,CDR3aa
-,-,TRBJ1-1,TRBV6-5,TGTGCCAGCACTCCGTGGCGTGATTTGAACACTGAAGCTTTCTTT,CASTPWRDLNTEAFF
-,-,TRBJ1-1,TRBV6-5,TGTGCCAGCAGTTGGGACTTCACTGAAGCTTTCTTT,CASSWDFTEAFF
TRBD1,-,TRBJ2-5,TRBV5-4,TGTGCCAGCAGCAAGGGGGCCCCAGAGACCCAGTACTTC,CASSKGAPETQYF
TRBD1,-,TRBJ2-7,TRBV30,TGTGCCTTGGAGCCTTTGGGGACAGGGGGGTCCTACGAGCAGTACTTC,CALEPLGTGGSYEQYF
-,once,TRBJ2-1,TRBV5-1,TGCGCCAGCAGCCGCGAAGAATTGGCCTACAATGAGCAGTTCTTC,CASSREELAYNEQFF
-,once,TRBJ2-2,TRBV7-9,TGTGCCAGCAGCCCCATCCGGACGAAAACCGGGGAGCTGTTTTTT,CASSPIRTKTGELFF
TRBD2,-,TRBJ2-7,TRBV5-4,TGTGCCAGCAGCTCCAGCGGGGGGATAAGCTCCTACGAGCAGTACTTC,CASSSSGGISSYEQYF
-,-,TRBJ1-4,TRBV3-1/TRBV3-2,TGTGCCAGCAGCCACCTGGGTCCCGCTGAAAAACTGTTTTTT,CASSHLGPAEKLFF
-,once,TRBJ2-3,TRBV19,TGTGCCAGTAGTCCAAGGACTGGCACAGATACGCAGTATTTT,CASSPRTGTDTQYF
-,-,TRBJ1-5,TRBV29-1,TGCAGCGCTTCCCCGGGTATCGGTCAGCCCCAGCATTTT,CSASPGIGQPQHF
-,-,TRBJ2-5,TRBV11-3,TGTGCCAGCAGCTTAGGAGGTGGCGAGACCCAGTACTTC,CASSLGGGETQYF
-,-,TRBJ1-6,TRBV30,TGTGCCTGGAGTGTCGAGAGCTCCTATAATTCACCCCTCCACTTT,CAWSVESSYNSPLHF
-,-,TRBJ2-7,TRBV30,TGTGCCTGGGCCGGGACTCCGTCCTACGAGCAGTACTTC,CAWAGTPSYEQYF
TRBD1,once,TRBJ2-7,TRBV19,TGTGCCAGTAGTATTGTTTGGGACAGGGGGTACGAGCAGTACTTC,CASSIVWDRGYEQYF
TRBD1,few,TRBJ2-5,TRBV10-3,TGTGCCACCCGGGACAGTTCATTTGGGGAGACCCAGTACTTC,CATRDSSFGETQYF
TRBD1,-,TRBJ2-1,TRBV11-3,TGTGCCAGCAGCGAAGCAGGGGGTATAAGCTCCTACAATGAGCAGTTCTTC,CASSEAGGISSYNEQFF
TRBD1,-,TRBJ1-1,TRBV25-1,TGTGCCAGCAGTGACCCGACGACAGGGAGATTCGAAGCTTTCTTT,CASSDPTTGRFEAFF
-,-,TRBJ1-6,TRBV25-1,TGTGCCAGCAGTGAGGAGAGCTCCTATAATTCACCCCTCCACTTT,CASSEESSYNSPLHF
TRBD2,-,TRBJ2-3,TRBV15,TGTGCCACCAGCAGAGAAGCGGGAACGGGCAATACGCAGTATTTT,CATSREAGTGNTQYF
-,once,TRBJ1-5,TRBV12-5,TGTGCTAGTGGTCCAAAGAGCAATCAGCCCCAGCATTTT,CASGPKSNQPQHF
-,-,TRBJ1-5,TRBV6-5,TGTGCCAGCAGTTACTCGAACGGGGAAGAGCCCCAGCATTTT,CASSYSNGEEPQHF